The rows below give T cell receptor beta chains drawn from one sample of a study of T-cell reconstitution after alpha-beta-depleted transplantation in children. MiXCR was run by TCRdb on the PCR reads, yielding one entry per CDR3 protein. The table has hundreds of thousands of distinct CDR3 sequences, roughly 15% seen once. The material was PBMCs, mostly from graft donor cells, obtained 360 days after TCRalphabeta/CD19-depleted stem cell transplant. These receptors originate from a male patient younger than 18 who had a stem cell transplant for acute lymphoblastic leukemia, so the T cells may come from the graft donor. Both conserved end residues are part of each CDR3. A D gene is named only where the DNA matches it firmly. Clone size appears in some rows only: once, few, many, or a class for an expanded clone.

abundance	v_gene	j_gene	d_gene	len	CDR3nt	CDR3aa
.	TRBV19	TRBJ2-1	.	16	TGTGCCAGTAGTCCGACAAGGGTGAGCTCCTACAATGAGCAGTTCTTC	CASSPTRVSSYNEQFF
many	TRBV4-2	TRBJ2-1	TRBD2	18	TGTGCCAGCAGCAAGGCCGGGCTAGCGGGAGGTTCGTGGGATGAGCAGTTCTTC	CASSKAGLAGGSWDEQFF
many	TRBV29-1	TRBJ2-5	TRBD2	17	TGCAGCGTTTTGACGGCTACTAGCGGGAGGATTGGGGAGACCCAGTACTTC	CSVLTATSGRIGETQYF
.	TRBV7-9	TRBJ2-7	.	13	TGTGCCAGCCGTGAGGCAGCCCCTAGCGAGCAGTACTTC	CASREAAPSEQYF
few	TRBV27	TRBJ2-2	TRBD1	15	TGTGCCAGCAAATACAGGGGGAGTATACCCGGGGAGCTGTTTTTT	CASKYRGSIPGELFF
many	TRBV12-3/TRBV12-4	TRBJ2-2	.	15	TGTGCCAGCAGTTTACGGGACGGAAACACCGGGGAGCTGTTTTTT	CASSLRDGNTGELFF
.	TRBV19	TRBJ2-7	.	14	TGTGCCAGTAGTATGAGGTTCAACCTCTACGAGCAGTACTTC	CASSMRFNLYEQYF
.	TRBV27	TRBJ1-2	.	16	TGTGCCAGCAGTTCTTGGGCAGGGGAGGACTTATATGGCTACACCTTC	CASSSWAGEDLYGYTF
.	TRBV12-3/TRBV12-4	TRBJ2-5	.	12	TGTGCCAGCATGGGTCCCCAAGAGACCCAGTACTTC	CASMGPQETQYF
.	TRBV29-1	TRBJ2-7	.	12	TGCAGCGTAGCGACAGCGACCTACGAGCAGTACTTC	CSVATATYEQYF
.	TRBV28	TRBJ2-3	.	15	TGTGCCAGCAGTTTATTAGGACAGACCACAGATACGCAGTATTTT	CASSLLGQTTDTQYF
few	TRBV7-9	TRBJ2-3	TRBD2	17	TGTGCCAGCAGCTTGATTACCGGGACTAGCGGGTCAGATACGCAGTATTTT	CASSLITGTSGSDTQYF
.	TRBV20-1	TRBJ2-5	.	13	TGCAGTGCTAGACTTCTACTTCTAAGGACCCAGTACTTC	CSARLLLLRTQYF
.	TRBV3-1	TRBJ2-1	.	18	TGTGCCAGCAGCCAATCTCATGACTACGGGGACCAGTACAATGAGCAGTTCTTC	CASSQSHDYGDQYNEQFF
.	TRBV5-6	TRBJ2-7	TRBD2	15	TGTGCCAGCAGCTTGTTGCGGGAGAGGATTGGCGAGCAGTACTTC	CASSLLRERIGEQYF
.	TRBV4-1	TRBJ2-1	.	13	TGCGCCAGCAGCCAAGATAAACCCAATGAGCAGTTCTTC	CASSQDKPNEQFF
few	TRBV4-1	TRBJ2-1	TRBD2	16	TGCGCCAGCAGCCAAGGAGAACTAGCGGGATACAATGAGCAGTTCTTC	CASSQGELAGYNEQFF
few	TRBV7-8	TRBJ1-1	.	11	TGTGCCAGCAGCCCTCGGTCTGAAGCTTTCTTT	CASSPRSEAFF
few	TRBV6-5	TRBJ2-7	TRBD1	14	TGTGCCAGCAGTTACCCTGACAGGGGCCACGAGCAGTACTTC	CASSYPDRGHEQYF
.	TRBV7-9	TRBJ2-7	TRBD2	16	TGTGCCAGCAGCTTAAAGAAGACTAGCGGGTACGAGGAGCAGTACTTC	CASSLKKTSGYEEQYF